These 22 T cell receptor beta chains were all obtained from the same sample, sequenced in a study of T cell clones after liver transplantation. TCRdb's copy holds only in-frame clones and misses some; the assay was immunoSEQ multiplex PCR. Found here are about 20,000 clones, roughly nine tenths of them singletons; the top ten hold 13%. Material: CD8+ T cells from blood, obtained approximately 3.5 years after liver transplant. These receptors all stem from a human patient who received a liver transplant. Some T cells could come from the graft donor.

This clone was detected only once. DNA for the CDR3: TGTGCCAGCAGTACCATTAGCGGGAGCTCCTACAATGAGCAGTTCTTC. Residues: CASSTISGSSYNEQFF. This chain links TRBV25-1 with TRBJ2-1; 9 bases align to TRBD2. This CDR3 contains 16 residues. V lost 5 bases and J lost 0; bases outside the gene matches: 5. The germline V gene has CDR1 MGHDK and CDR2 SYGVNS.

This clone qualifies as medium-sized (0.01 to 0.1%). The chain employs TRBV29-1 and TRBJ2-3; 10 nucleotides line up with TRBD2. Unmatched junction bases numbered 3, after V lost 7 bases and J lost 8 bases. This CDR3 comprises 11 residues. Germline-derived CDR1 and CDR2 are SQVTM and ANQGSEA. The CDR3 here is CSGRTSGTQYF. The CDR3 DNA follows: TGCAGCGGTAGGACTAGCGGTACGCAGTATTTT.

The rearrangement joins TRBV13 to TRBJ2-7; D might be TRBD2 (6 bases). V was clipped by 0 bases and J by 2 bases, with 17 bases between them. The germline V gene has CDR1 PRHDT and CDR2 FYEKMQ (reference sequence). The CDR3 has 17 amino acids. The CDR3 reads CASSLGYGDSPPYEQYF. DNA for the CDR3: TGTGCCAGCAGCTTAGGATATGGGGACTCTCCCCCCTACGAGCAGTACTTC.

This chain links TRBV19 with TRBJ1-1; the D is unclear. The CDR3 covers 13 residues. The ends were cut back, 6 bases at V and 6 bases at J, with 14 bases in the middle. The germline V gene encodes CDR1 LNHDA and CDR2 SQIVND (reference sequence). CDR3 amino acids: CASRPTNSAEAFF. For the CDR3, the DNA is TGTGCCAGTAGACCCACGAATTCCGCTGAAGCTTTCTTT. Looking up the rest from reference TRBV19 and TRBJ1-1 gives the full variable domain: DGGITQSPKYLFRKEGQNVTLSCEQNLNHDAMYWYRQDPGQGLRLIYYSQIVNDFQKGDIAEGYSVSREKKESFPLTVTSAQKNPTAFYLCASRPTNSAEAFFGQGTRLTVV.

The rearrangement joins TRBV6-1 to TRBJ2-7; 8 bases map to TRBD2. This CDR3 region has 15 residues. Germline V CDR1 and CDR2: MNHNS, SASEGT. V gave up 3 bases and J gave up 3 bases; unmatched junction bases: 7. As DNA, the CDR3 is TGTGCCAGCAGTGAGGGCGGGGGGCCCCTCTACGAGCAGTACTTC. Its protein product is CASSEGGGPLYEQYF.

CDR3 amino acids: CASSLYPPDRVGNYGYTF. The CDR3 nucleotides are TGTGCCAGCAGTTTATATCCCCCGGACAGGGTGGGTAACTATGGCTACACCTTC. This chain joins TRBV28 and TRBJ1-2; 8 nucleotides line up with TRBD1. V gave up 1 base and J gave up 1 base; unmatched junction bases: 11. CDR1 and CDR2 (germline): MDHEN, SYDVKM. This CDR3 is built from 18 residues.

V usage is TRBV6-5 and J usage is TRBJ2-7, with D perhaps matching TRBD1 or TRBD2 (6 bases each). Germline assignment: CDR1 MNHEY and CDR2 SVGAGI. V lost 2 bases to trimming and J lost 3 bases, with 11 bases between them. The CDR3 contains 14 residues. CDR3 in amino acids: CASSYRQEGYEQYF. The CDR3, as DNA: TGTGCCAGCAGTTACCGACAGGAGGGCTACGAGCAGTACTTC.

The gene calls are TRBV5-1 and TRBJ2-4; 14 bases match TRBD2. The V gene end was trimmed by 1 base and the J gene end by 2 bases; junction bases not matched to a gene: 11. Germline assignment: CDR1 SGHRS and CDR2 YFSETQ. This CDR3 spans 20 amino acids. CDR3 region: CASSLYGTSGSRFPKNIQYF. CDR3 sequence (DNA): TGCGCCAGCAGCTTGTACGGGACTAGCGGGAGTAGGTTCCCCAAAAACATTCAGTACTTC.

V usage is TRBV4-2 and J usage is TRBJ1-5; tentative D call: TRBD1 (5 bases). The V end was cut by 1 base, the J end by 0 bases, with 16 bases between. The CDR3 extends over 18 amino acids. Germline CDR1 reads LGHNA; CDR2 reads YNFKEQ. For the CDR3, the DNA is TGTGCCAGCAGCCAAGTCGAGGCGGGGGATAATAGCAATCAGCCCCAGCATTTT. Amino acid sequence: CASSQVEAGDNSNQPQHF.

This chain uses TRBV2 with TRBJ2-6, with 7 bases matching TRBD1. Trimming removed 9 bases from V and 0 bases from J; junction bases left unmatched: 11. The CDR3 is 17 residues long. CDR1 and CDR2 from the germline V gene are SNHLY and FYNNEI. CDR3 nucleotide sequence: TGTGCCAGTGGCCCCGGACAGGCCAGCTCTGGGGCCAACGTCCTGACTTTC. Protein product: CASGPGQASSGANVLTF.

The CDR3 region has the DNA TGCGCCAGCAGCGTCGGATACAATGAGCAGTTCTTC. Its translation: CASSVGYNEQFF. The V gene is TRBV10-2, the J gene TRBJ2-1, with no clear D. This CDR3 region has 12 residues. V gave up 6 bases and J gave up 4 bases, with 7 bases separating them. Germline values: CDR1 WSHSY, CDR2 SAAADI.

V gene TRBV4-1 combines with J gene TRBJ2-2; D gene unclear. The CDR3 covers 13 residues. Trimming shortened V by 8 bases and J by 1 base, and 8 bases separated the two germline ends. Germline CDR1 is MGHRA and CDR2 is YSYEKL. CDR3 DNA: TGCGCCAGCGAAGACAAGAACACCGGGGAGCTGTTTTTT. Its translation is CASEDKNTGELFF.

This clone is termed medium-sized. At one end the junction does not follow the germline gene, possibly because of a read error. The V and J genes are TRBV7-7 and TRBJ2-1; 13 bases are shared with TRBD2. The CDR3 is made up of 15 amino acids. Germline CDR1 reads SSHAT; CDR2 reads FNYEAQ (reference sequence). CDR3 sequence: CASSSGTSGTNEQFF. CDR3 nucleotides: TGTGCTAGCAGCTCCGGGACTAGCGGGACCAATGAGCAGTTCTTC.

The V and J genes are TRBV4-1 and TRBJ2-3; TRBD2 is a possible D gene (6 bases). CDR3 length equals 17 residues. V was trimmed by 2 bases and J by 4 bases, leaving 19 bases between them. Germline loops: CDR1 MGHRA, CDR2 YSYEKL. CDR3 sequence: CASSQIHGTFGADTQYF. In nucleotides, the CDR3 is TGCGCCAGCAGCCAAATTCACGGGACTTTCGGCGCAGATACGCAGTATTTT.

The chain recombines TRBV11-1 with TRBJ2-1; tentatively, D is TRBD1 (5 bases). Germline V gives CDR1 SGHAT, CDR2 FQDESV (reference sequence). V was trimmed by 4 bases and J by 10 bases, leaving 17 bases between them. There are 14 residues in the CDR3. CDR3 sequence reads: CASSSLEFRAEQFF. CDR3 coding DNA: TGTGCCAGCAGCTCCCTCGAATTCAGGGCAGAGCAGTTCTTC.

This clone has just one count. CDR3 sequence reads: CASSEGPYEQYF. The DNA for the CDR3 is TGTGCCAGCAGTGAAGGACCGTACGAGCAGTACTTC. The chain is built from TRBV2 and TRBJ2-7; D gene uncertain. Trimming stripped 1 base from V and 4 bases from J, with 5 bases between. Germline CDR1 reads SNHLY; CDR2 reads FYNNEI. This CDR3 comprises 12 residues. Based on the CDR3 plus reference TRBV2 and TRBJ2-7, the full variable domain is EPEVTQTPSHQVTQMGQEVILRCVPISNHLYFYWYRQILGQKVEFLVSFYNNEISEKSEIFDDQFSVERPDGSNFTLKIRSTKLEDSAMYFCASSEGPYEQYFGPGTRLTVT.

By share of the sample, this clone is medium-sized. The J gene is TRBJ2-7, the V gene TRBV6-5; TRBD1 is a possible D gene (5 bases). CDR1 and CDR2 from the germline V gene are MNHEY and SVGAGI. The CDR3 consists of 14 residues. V was clipped by 4 bases and J by 3 bases, with 13 bases between them. CDR3 loop: CASSLGANNYEQYF. The CDR3 DNA reads TGTGCCAGCAGTTTAGGGGCCAATAACTACGAGCAGTACTTC.

This clone was observed a single time. J is TRBJ1-2 and V is TRBV27, with D hard to call. Trimming removed 3 bases from V and 7 bases from J, with 15 bases in between. This CDR3 has 14 amino acids. Per germline, CDR1 MNHEY and CDR2 SMNVEV (reference sequence). The CDR3 here is CASSLSYGPSGYTF. The CDR3 nucleotides are TGTGCCAGCAGTTTGAGTTACGGGCCGTCTGGCTACACCTTC.

The chain is built from TRBV7-2 and TRBJ2-1, with a weak D call TRBD1 (5 bases). Germline-derived CDR1 and CDR2 are SGHTA and FQGNSA. Trimming left V 4 bases short and J 9 bases short, with 7 bases between. CDR3 length: 11 residues. The CDR3 is CASSYTGEQFF. The CDR3 DNA reads as TGTGCCAGCAGCTACACAGGTGAGCAGTTCTTC.

The chain is built from TRBV5-6 and TRBJ2-1; 7 bases are a match to TRBD2. The germline V gene encodes CDR1 SGHDT and CDR2 YYEEEE. This CDR3 region has 19 residues. Trimming cost V 3 bases and J 0 bases; bases outside gene matches: 15. CDR3 protein: CASSSWGGSGTSSYNEQFF. DNA of the CDR3: TGTGCCAGCAGCTCCTGGGGGGGAAGTGGGACCAGCTCCTACAATGAGCAGTTCTTC.

The gene calls are TRBV28 and TRBJ2-7; TRBD1 matches 8 bases. There are 15 residues in the CDR3. The germline V gene has CDR1 MDHEN and CDR2 SYDVKM. V dropped 3 bases and J dropped 9; count of bases not matched to a gene: 13. The CDR3 bases are TGTGCCAGCAGTTTTATCGGGACAGGAACCTCCGTGCAGTACTTC. Protein sequence: CASSFIGTGTSVQYF.

The chain is built from TRBV7-6 and TRBJ1-4; 10 bases map to TRBD1. Trimming took 3 bases from V and 8 from J; bases not matched to a gene: 6. Germline V gene lookup returns CDR1 SGHVS and CDR2 FNYEAQ. The CDR3 contains 15 residues. The CDR3, as DNA: TGTGCCAGCAGCTTGGAAAGGGACAGGGGCGAAAAACTGTTTTTT. This encodes CASSLERDRGEKLFF.